Described below is a single T cell receptor beta chain sequence and its context. This sample is part of a study of T cells in Graves' hyperthyroidism and ophthalmopathy. The TCR beta CDR3 regions underwent amplification using RNA transcripts as the source. The TCR CDR3 was amplified in a first-round RT-PCR using the HTBI primer set. TCRdb re-called the multiplex PCR reads through MiXCR, storing one row per CDR3 protein. The sample has hundreds of thousands of distinct CDR3 sequences, 15% to 20% seen once; the top ten hold under 20%. With V trimmed by 4 bases and J by 1 base, 6 bases remained unmatched. Germline V CDR1 and CDR2: SGHRS, YFSETQ. The CDR3 loop spans 16 amino acids.

The receptor's source is a woman between 18 and 30 years old with Graves' ophthalmopathy. Input material: blood. This chain uses TRBV5-1 with TRBJ2-5; 11 bases are a match to TRBD2. The CDR3 sequence is CASSPTTSGAQETQYF. The CDR3 DNA reads as TGCGCCAGCAGCCCCACGACTAGCGGGGCCCAAGAGACCCAGTACTTC.